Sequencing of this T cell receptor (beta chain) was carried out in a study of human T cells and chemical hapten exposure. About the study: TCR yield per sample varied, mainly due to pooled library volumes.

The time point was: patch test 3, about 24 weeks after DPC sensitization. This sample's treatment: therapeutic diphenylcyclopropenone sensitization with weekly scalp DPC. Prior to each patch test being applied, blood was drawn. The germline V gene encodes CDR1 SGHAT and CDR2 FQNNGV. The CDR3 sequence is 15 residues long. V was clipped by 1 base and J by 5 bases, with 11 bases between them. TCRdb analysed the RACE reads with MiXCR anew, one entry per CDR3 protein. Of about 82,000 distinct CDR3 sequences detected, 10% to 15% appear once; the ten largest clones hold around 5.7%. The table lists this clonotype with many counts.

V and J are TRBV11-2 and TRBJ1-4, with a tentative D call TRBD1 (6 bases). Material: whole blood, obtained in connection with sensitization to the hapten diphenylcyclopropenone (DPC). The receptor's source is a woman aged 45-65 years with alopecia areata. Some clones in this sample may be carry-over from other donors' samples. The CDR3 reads CASSLAFTGNEKLFF. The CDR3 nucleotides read TGTGCCAGCAGCTTAGCTTTTACAGGGAATGAAAAACTGTTTTTT.